The 21 T cell receptor beta chains presented below share a single source sample, sequenced in a study of T cell repertoires in cytomegalovirus infection. For these receptors, no antigen is known. From the reads, TCRdb called clonotypes with MiXCR, one entry per CDR3 protein. The sample consists of 900,000 to 950,000 distinct CDR3 sequences, less than 35% of them appearing once. The sequences come from cultured CD8+ T cells from PBMCs, collected from culture after CMV antigen stimulation. Source of these receptors: a human donor in good health (CMV status not recorded). Some clones in this sample may be carry-over from other donors' samples.

CDR3: CASSLGRGGSGANVLTF. The CDR3 DNA sequence: TGTGCCAGCAGCTTAGGGCGGGGCGGGTCTGGGGCCAACGTCCTGACTTTC. J is TRBJ2-6 and V is TRBV7-6, with D perhaps TRBD2 (6 bases). CDR1 is SGHVS, CDR2 FNYEAQ, per germline. The CDR3 runs 17 residues. Between the trimmed V and J ends, which lost 1 base and 1 base, there was a span of 11 bases.

The genes are TRBV12-3 or TRBV12-4 and TRBJ2-1; D unresolved. The CDR3 spans 13 residues. V was trimmed by 5 bases and J by 5 bases, leaving 10 bases between them. CDR3 amino acids: CASSLLSHNEQFF. Here the CDR3 DNA reads TGTGCCAGCAGTCTCCTCAGTCACAATGAGCAGTTCTTC.

Of note for this clonotype: A junction boundary mismatches the germline segment, possibly from a read error. The chain uses TRBV7-7 and TRBJ2-7, with unresolved D. Looked up from germline, CDR1 is SSHAT and CDR2 is FNYEAQ (reference sequence). There are 13 residues in the CDR3. CDR3 in amino acids: CASSLFEQDEQYF. The DNA of the CDR3 is TGTGCTAGCAGCTTATTCGAGCAGGACGAGCAGTACTTC.

Only a few counts were recorded for this clonotype. This chain joins TRBV7-6 and TRBJ2-5; D is unclear. Per the germline V gene, CDR1 is SGHVS and CDR2 is FNYEAQ. V shed 1 base and J shed 1 base, with 13 bases lying between them. The CDR3 totals 16 residues. This CDR3 reads CASSLVRPLLQETQYF. Here the CDR3 DNA reads TGTGCCAGCAGCTTAGTGAGACCCCTACTCCAAGAGACCCAGTACTTC.

The rearrangement joins TRBV4-2 to TRBJ1-6; D perhaps matches TRBD1 (6 bases). Germline CDR1 reads LGHNA; CDR2 reads YNFKEQ. The CDR3 runs 15 residues. V gave up 2 bases and J gave up 9 bases, with 14 bases separating them. CDR3 protein: CASSQRGEGSSPLHF. CDR3 DNA sequence: TGTGCCAGCAGCCAAAGGGGGGAAGGAAGTTCACCCCTCCACTTT.

There are a few counts of this clonotype. The chain carries TRBV2 and TRBJ2-2; no clear D gene. V was pared by 9 bases and J by 1 base, with 6 bases between. The CDR3 contains 12 residues. Per germline, CDR1 SNHLY and CDR2 FYNNEI. CDR3: CARSKNTGELFF. The DNA for the CDR3 is TGTGCCAGGTCCAAGAACACCGGGGAGCTGTTTTTT. Using reference TRBV2 and TRBJ2-2 for the parts outside the CDR3, the full variable domain is EPEVTQTPSHQVTQMGQEVILRCVPISNHLYFYWYRQILGQKVEFLVSFYNNEISEKSEIFDDQFSVERPDGSNFTLKIRSTKLEDSAMYFCARSKNTGELFFGEGSRLTVL.

In its sample, this clonotype was seen once. The chain carries TRBV10-3 and TRBJ1-2, with 7 bases aligning to TRBD1. The junction had 11 bases not matched to a gene; V was cut back by 3 bases and J by 7 bases. The CDR3 runs 15 residues. Germline CDR1 is ENHRY and CDR2 is SYGVKD. This chain's CDR3 is CAISDIQGFGSGYTF. The CDR3 nucleotides read TGTGCCATCAGTGACATACAGGGGTTTGGGTCTGGCTACACCTTC.

This clonotype was found many times. The chain has TRBV7-2 and TRBJ2-5, with TRBD2 matching over 13 bases. Germline V gives CDR1 SGHTA, CDR2 FQGNSA. This CDR3 is 17 amino acids long. J lost 2 bases, V lost 5 bases, and 8 bases had no gene match. The CDR3 reads CASSPGILAGGQETQYF. The CDR3 DNA reads as TGTGCCAGCAGCCCAGGGATACTAGCGGGGGGGCAAGAGACCCAGTACTTC. Full variable domain (rest looked up from reference TRBV7-2 and TRBJ2-5): GAGVSQSPSNKVTEKGKDVELRCDPISGHTALYWYRQSLGQGLEFLIYFQGNSAPDKSGLPSDRFSAERTGGSVSTLTIQRTQQEDSAVYLCASSPGILAGGQETQYFGPGTRLLVL.

This clonotype was detected a few times. The chain carries TRBV10-3 and TRBJ2-5; 10 bases align to TRBD2. From germline, CDR1 is ENHRY and CDR2 SYGVKD. The CDR3 totals 14 residues. V lost 2 bases to trimming and J lost 5 bases; unmatched junction nucleotides: 2. CDR3: CAISEPGLAETQYF. The CDR3 nucleotides read TGTGCCATCAGTGAGCCGGGACTAGCGGAGACCCAGTACTTC.

This sequence joins TRBV10-3 and TRBJ2-3, with 12 nucleotides matching TRBD2. The J segment lost 0 bases and the V segment lost 7 bases, leaving 17 bases of the junction unmatched. The CDR3 has 20 residues. CDR1 and CDR2 from the germline V gene are ENHRY and SYGVKD. The CDR3 DNA is TGTGCCATCACCGACATACTTTCTAGCGGGGGGGCCTCTAGCACAGATACGCAGTATTTT. As protein: CAITDILSSGGASSTDTQYF.

The sample holds many counts of this clonotype. This chain joins TRBV7-8 and TRBJ1-6; D possibly corresponds to TRBD1 (5 bases). This CDR3 has 16 amino acids. Germline-derived CDR1 and CDR2 are SGHVS and FQNEAQ. V lost 1 base, J lost 5 bases, and 12 bases lay in between. The CDR3 DNA reads TGTGCCAGCAGCTTAGAAGGGGATGCGCATAATTCACCCCTCCACTTT. Protein product: CASSLEGDAHNSPLHF.

This clonotype has only a few counts. This sequence joins TRBV6-6 and TRBJ2-3, with TRBD2 matching 12 bases. CDR1 MNHNY and CDR2 SVGAGI come from the germline V gene (reference sequence). V trimming: 2 bases; J trimming: 4 bases; junction bases outside the gene matches: 7. The CDR3 is 17 amino acids. Here the CDR3 reads CASSYLAGGPRSDTQYF. The CDR3 bases are TGTGCCAGCAGTTACCTAGCGGGGGGGCCTCGGTCAGATACGCAGTATTTT.

The J gene is TRBJ1-5, the V gene TRBV5-1; TRBD1 might be the D (6 bases). CDR1 SGHRS and CDR2 YFSETQ come from the germline V gene. The CDR3 is 15 amino acids. V lost 4 bases to trimming and J lost 0 bases, with 11 bases between them. This CDR3 reads CASSLGHLSNQPQHF. CDR3 coding DNA: TGCGCCAGCAGCCTGGGACACCTTAGCAATCAGCCCCAGCATTTT.

A note on this clonotype: A much larger clone is a single base away; this may be a read error. This chain links TRBV7-8 with TRBJ2-1; 13 bases are a match to TRBD2. Germline-derived CDR1 and CDR2 are SGHVS and FQNEAQ. V was pared by 6 bases and J by 9 bases, with 8 bases of the junction left unmatched. The length of the CDR3 is 15 residues. The DNA for the CDR3 is TGTGCCAGCAGACTCACTAGCGGGGGGGCCTTTGAGCAGTTCTTC. Its protein product is CASRLTSGGAFEQFF.

The V call is TRBV7-9, the J call TRBJ1-1, with a possible D match to TRBD1 (6 bases). Trimming removed 1 base from V and 0 bases from J, with 18 bases in between. Germline assignment: CDR1 SEHNR and CDR2 FQNEAQ (reference sequence). The CDR3 is 18 amino acids. This CDR3 is CASSLVFRGTRLNTEAFF. For the CDR3, the DNA is TGTGCCAGCAGCTTAGTTTTTCGTGGGACACGGCTGAACACTGAAGCTTTCTTT.

This clonotype was picked up a small number of times. The gene calls are TRBV19 and TRBJ1-1; D call uncertain. Germline V CDR1 and CDR2: LNHDA, SQIVND (reference sequence). V dropped 3 bases and J dropped 0 bases, with 11 bases sitting between them. The CDR3 has 15 residues. The CDR3 loop reads CASSMDAGMNTEAFF. In nucleotides, the CDR3 is TGTGCCAGTAGTATGGACGCAGGAATGAACACTGAAGCTTTCTTT. The complete variable domain, with remaining parts taken from reference TRBV19 and TRBJ1-1, reads DGGITQSPKYLFRKEGQNVTLSCEQNLNHDAMYWYRQDPGQGLRLIYYSQIVNDFQKGDIAEGYSVSREKKESFPLTVTSAQKNPTAFYLCASSMDAGMNTEAFFGQGTRLTVV.

This chain links TRBV29-1 with TRBJ1-2; no clear D. Germline-derived CDR1 and CDR2 are SQVTM and ANQGSEA. This CDR3 comprises 8 residues. Trimming removed 7 bases from V and 6 bases from J, with 3 bases in between. This CDR3 is CSGDGYTF. CDR3 nucleotide sequence: TGCAGCGGGGATGGCTACACCTTC.

The rearrangement joins TRBV11-3 to TRBJ1-2; D gene uncertain. This CDR3 is 11 amino acids long. CDR1 is SGHNT and CDR2 is YENEEA in the germline V gene. Trimming removed 5 bases from V and 8 bases from J, with 9 bases in between. CDR3 amino acids: CASSTPEGYTF. The DNA of the CDR3 is TGTGCCAGCAGCACGCCCGAGGGCTACACCTTC.

The J gene is TRBJ2-7, the V gene TRBV27; 11 positions agree with TRBD2. The CDR3 has 14 residues. The V segment lost 3 bases and the J segment 7 bases; nucleotides outside the gene matches: 5. Looked up from germline, CDR1 is MNHEY and CDR2 is SMNVEV (reference sequence). The CDR3 loop is CASSFSGGAREQYF. CDR3 DNA: TGTGCCAGCAGTTTTAGCGGGGGGGCCCGAGAGCAGTACTTC.

This clonotype was counted ten times or more. CDR3 in DNA: TGTGCCAGCAGCTTAATGGGGCGGGGCACAGATACGCAGTATTTT. Its protein product is CASSLMGRGTDTQYF. V gene TRBV7-2 combines with J gene TRBJ2-3; perhaps D is TRBD1 or TRBD2 (5 bases each). Germline V gene data show CDR1 as SGHTA and CDR2 as FQGNSA. This CDR3 comprises 15 residues. Trimming removed 2 bases at V and 1 base at J, with 10 bases between.

The chain links TRBV6-5 to TRBJ2-5, with TRBD2 matching over 7 bases. CDR3 length: 14 amino acids. Germline V gene data show CDR1 as MNHEY and CDR2 as SVGAGI. The V gene end was trimmed by 4 bases and the J gene end by 1 base; junction bases not matched to a gene: 3. The CDR3 DNA reads TGTGCCAGCAGTTCGACTAGCACCCAAGAGACCCAGTACTTC. Translation gives CASSSTSTQETQYF.